The text below deals with one T cell receptor (beta chain). Its antigen remains unknown. This sample was taken from a study of OX40 agonist ivuxolimab in advanced cancers. Overall study results and limits: CD4+ and CD8+ T cells in blood underwent clonal expansion by week 6 at 0.1 to 3.0 mg/kg. Among some nonresponders, normalized T-cell clonal expansion was also low.

The CDR3 is 14 residues long. Trimming pared 1 base from V and 0 bases from J, leaving 7 bases between. The V gene's germline CDR1 is MGHRA and CDR2 YSYEKL. Method: immunoSEQ multiplex PCR; TCRdb's copy keeps in-frame clones and lacks some. This sample carries about 32,000 clones, approximately 91% of them seen once, and the ten largest clones take about 54%. The sequence came from an adult with an advanced solid tumor such as melanoma, head and neck, liver or kidney cancer. The J gene is TRBJ2-7, the V gene TRBV4-1; D is uncertain. Sequenced material: CD4+ or CD8+ T cells sorted from blood, taken in a trial of the OX40 agonist ivuxolimab. CDR3 protein: CASSQGFLSYEQYF. The CDR3 nucleotides read TGCGCCAGCAGCCAAGGATTCCTCTCCTACGAGCAGTACTTC.